This note documents a single T cell receptor (beta chain) sequence. Profiling relied on immunoSEQ multiplex PCR, and the TCRdb table lists in-frame clones only, not all of them. This sample has under 250,000 clones, with around 79% found just once. The sample belongs to a study of blood T cell repertoires in COVID-19. The CDR3 consists of 13 residues. Germline V CDR1 and CDR2: SGHDT, YYEEEE. The V gene lost 3 bases and the J gene lost 4 bases, with 5 bases spanning the gap. The sample comprised peripheral blood. The sequence derives from a middle-aged woman with COVID-19, enrolled during active disease. The chain uses TRBV5-6 and TRBJ2-6; D is unresolved. CDR3 loop: CASSSAGANVLTF. The CDR3 DNA reads as TGTGCCAGCAGCTCCGCGGGGGCCAACGTCCTGACTTTC.